Below are 25 T cell receptor beta chains sequenced from a single sample in a study of blood T cell repertoires in COVID-19. Assay used: immunoSEQ multiplex PCR; TCRdb lists only in-frame clones, some missing. The top ten hold around 2.6% of the sample, which has 260,000 or so clones, roughly 90% seen once. The sample was PBMCs or T cells enriched from blood (not recorded which). The receptors here all came from a woman aged 30 to 39 with acute COVID-19.

The chain carries TRBV3-1 (or the pseudogene TRBV3-2) and TRBJ1-6; D is possibly TRBD1 (5 bases). The CDR3 loop spans 19 amino acids. Germline lookup yields CDR1 LGHDT and CDR2 YNNKEL (reference sequence). The V and J ends lost 2 bases and 7 bases respectively, with 24 bases between them. The DNA of the CDR3 is TGTGCCAGCAGCCAAAAGGGGCTGGCCGAGGGAGGGTTCAATTCACCCCTCCACTTT. This translates into CASSQKGLAEGGFNSPLHF.

The rearrangement uses TRBV25-1 and TRBJ1-1; 9 bases align to TRBD1. The germline gives CDR1 MGHDK, CDR2 SYGVNS. Unmatched junction bases numbered 5, after V lost 5 bases and J lost 7 bases. The CDR3 extends over 13 amino acids. CDR3 sequence: CASSLTGGFEAFF. The CDR3 DNA reads TGTGCCAGCAGTTTGACAGGGGGATTTGAAGCTTTCTTT.

This chain connects TRBV6-2 or TRBV6-3 to TRBJ2-1; D is uncertain. Per the germline V gene, CDR1 is MNHEY and CDR2 is SVGEGT. The CDR3 has 11 residues. Trimming removed 4 bases from V and 9 bases from J, with 7 bases in between. In DNA, the CDR3 is TGTGCCAGCAGTTCCGCTAGTGAGCAGTTCTTC. It encodes CASSSASEQFF.

V and J are TRBV30 and TRBJ1-1, with 7 bases matching TRBD1. The V and J ends lost 3 bases and 1 base, in that order; junction bases with no gene match: 5. This CDR3 is 14 amino acids long. Germline CDR1 and CDR2: GTSNPN and SVGIG (reference sequence). Here the CDR3 DNA reads TGTGCCTGGAGCGGCGGACAGGAGAACACTGAAGCTTTCTTT. Protein sequence: CAWSGGQENTEAFF.

The CDR3 loop reads CASSLLSGTGGLNTEAFF. CDR3 DNA: TGCGCCAGCAGCTTACTCTCCGGGACAGGGGGCTTGAACACTGAAGCTTTCTTT. V is TRBV5-1 and J is TRBJ1-1; 12 bases align to TRBD1. Germline CDR1 reads SGHRS; CDR2 reads YFSETQ. V was clipped by 2 bases and J by 0 bases; unmatched bases: 8. This CDR3 is built from 18 residues.

J is TRBJ2-7 and V is TRBV11-2; D remains ambiguous. The CDR3 is 14 residues long. The ends were cut back, 5 bases at V and 0 bases at J, with 11 bases in the middle. Germline loops: CDR1 SGHAT, CDR2 FQNNGV. The CDR3 DNA is TGTGCCAGCAGCCCGCCGTTCAGCTCCTACGAGCAGTACTTC. Its protein product is CASSPPFSSYEQYF.

This chain links TRBV3-1 (or the pseudogene TRBV3-2) with TRBJ1-6, with unresolved D. V was trimmed by 0 bases and J by 9 bases, leaving 18 bases between them. Germline V gene lookup returns CDR1 LGHDT and CDR2 YNNKEL (reference sequence). The CDR3 extends over 17 amino acids. This CDR3 is CASSQDTGWSSGSPLHF. CDR3 in DNA: TGTGCCAGCAGCCAAGATACGGGATGGAGTTCAGGTTCACCCCTCCACTTT.

The chain links TRBV9 to TRBJ2-3, with TRBD2 matching over 8 bases. The junction had 8 bases not matched to a gene; V was cut back by 4 bases and J by 4 bases. This CDR3 spans 15 amino acids. Germline assignment: CDR1 SGDLS and CDR2 YYNGEE. The CDR3 loop reads CASSLHSGVADTQYF. Written as DNA, the CDR3 is TGTGCCAGCAGCCTGCATAGCGGGGTTGCAGATACGCAGTATTTT.

The chain joins TRBV30 to TRBJ1-5, with 9 bases that match TRBD1. The V segment lost 5 bases and the J segment 0 bases; nucleotides outside the gene matches: 5. CDR3 size: 15 residues. The germline CDR1 and CDR2 sequences are GTSNPN and SVGIG (reference sequence). CDR3 protein: CAWGQGPYSNQPQHF. CDR3 DNA sequence: TGTGCCTGGGGACAGGGGCCTTATAGCAATCAGCCCCAGCATTTT.

Worth noting for this clone: Given a much more abundant clone one base away, this may be a read error. The chain employs TRBV30 and TRBJ1-2, with a weak D call TRBD1 (5 bases). Germline CDR1 reads GTSNPN; CDR2 reads SVGIG (reference sequence). The CDR3 totals 13 residues. Trimming pared 1 base from V and 1 base from J, leaving 7 bases between. CDR3 sequence: CAWSADSNYGYTF. In DNA, the CDR3 is TGTGCCTGGAGTGCCGACAGTAACTATGGCTACACCTTC.

This clone has more than one count but fewer than ten. The gene calls are TRBV19 and TRBJ1-2; a possible D gene is TRBD1 (6 bases). This CDR3 region has 14 residues. Germline loops: CDR1 LNHDA, CDR2 SQIVND (reference sequence). The ends were cut back, 6 bases at V and 5 bases at J, with 16 bases in the middle. The CDR3 DNA reads as TGTGCCAGTAGGCCGGGGGGCGGCCTTTATGGCTACACCTTC. Its translation: CASRPGGGLYGYTF.

The chain joins TRBV25-1 to TRBJ1-6; 7 bases are shared with TRBD1. The trim removed 8 bases at V and 5 bases at J, leaving 9 bases unmatched. The CDR3 extends over 15 amino acids. Per germline, CDR1 MGHDK and CDR2 SYGVNS. CDR3 coding DNA: TGTGCCAGCGTCCGGGACAGTCCCCATAATTCACCCCTCCACTTT. It yields the protein CASVRDSPHNSPLHF.

V usage is TRBV27 and J usage is TRBJ1-1; 11 nucleotides align to TRBD1. Germline CDR1 and CDR2: MNHEY and SMNVEV (reference sequence). After removal of 5 bases from V and 7 bases from J, the junction contained 6 bases not matched to a gene. The CDR3 is made up of 14 amino acids. The CDR3, as DNA: TGTGCCAGCAGTCCGGGACAGGGGGTCGTTGAAGCTTTCTTT. This translates into CASSPGQGVVEAFF.

The chain couples TRBV19 to TRBJ1-1; D is unclear. CDR1 is LNHDA and CDR2 is SQIVND in the germline V gene (reference sequence). The CDR3 sequence is 15 residues long. V shed 1 base and J shed 5 bases, with 14 bases lying between them. CDR3 bases: TGTGCCAGTAGTATAGTCTGGGCCCGAGGGACTGAAGCTTTCTTT. As protein: CASSIVWARGTEAFF.

This clone was counted a few times. The chain links TRBV29-1 to TRBJ2-7; a possible D gene is TRBD2 (6 bases). The CDR3 is 14 amino acids. Trimming took 2 bases from V and 5 from J, leaving 16 bases between them. Germline CDR1 reads SQVTM; CDR2 reads ANQGSEA. The CDR3 protein is CSVEKSQTGDEQYF. The CDR3 nucleotides read TGCAGCGTTGAAAAAAGCCAGACGGGGGACGAGCAGTACTTC.

This clone occurred once. The rearrangement links TRBV15 to TRBJ1-2; perhaps TRBD1 as D (5 bases). The V gene's germline CDR1 is LNHNV and CDR2 YYDKDF (reference sequence). V gave up 3 bases and J gave up 5 bases, with 10 bases separating them. The CDR3 consists of 13 residues. The DNA for the CDR3 is TGTGCCACCAGCAGCGGGGGGGGGTATGGCTACACCTTC. Translating it yields CATSSGGGYGYTF.

The chain is built from TRBV27 and TRBJ1-1; 10 bases agree with TRBD1. Trimming at V came to 8 bases and at J to 3 bases, leaving 9 bases not matched to a gene. The CDR3 runs 15 residues. Germline lookup yields CDR1 MNHEY and CDR2 SMNVEV (reference sequence). The CDR3 loop is CASYTDRGRDTEAFF. CDR3 DNA: TGTGCCAGCTACACTGACAGGGGGCGGGACACTGAAGCTTTCTTT.

The genes are TRBV4-1 and TRBJ1-2; 10 bases fit TRBD1. Germline-derived CDR1 and CDR2 are MGHRA and YSYEKL. The ends lost 1 base at V and 4 bases at J; junction bases unmatched: 3. The length of the CDR3 is 15 residues. CDR3 nucleotide sequence: TGCGCCAGCAGCCAAGTGGGACAGGGGCGCTATGGCTACACCTTC. Translation: CASSQVGQGRYGYTF.

The chain links TRBV20-1 to TRBJ1-1; possible D gene TRBD1, 5 bases. Germline CDR1 DFQATT, CDR2 SNEGSKA (reference sequence). The V end was cut by 8 bases, the J end by 3 bases, with 10 bases between. The CDR3 extends over 11 amino acids. CDR3 in amino acids: CSSRGYTEAFF. CDR3 in DNA: TGCAGTAGCCGGGGGTACACTGAAGCTTTCTTT.

This clone has only one observation. The V and J genes are TRBV24-1 and TRBJ2-5, with 8 nucleotides matching TRBD2. There are 14 residues in the CDR3. The germline CDR1 and CDR2 sequences are KGHDR and SFDVKD. The J segment lost 1 base and the V segment lost 6 bases, leaving 3 bases of the junction unmatched. The CDR3 DNA reads TGTGCCACCAGTCCGGGGGGGGCCCAAGAGACCCAGTACTTC. Translating gives CATSPGGAQETQYF.

The chain uses TRBV19 and TRBJ1-1, with 10 bases lining up with TRBD1. V lost 10 bases to trimming and J lost 5 bases; unmatched junction nucleotides: 7. The germline gives CDR1 LNHDA, CDR2 SQIVND (reference sequence). The CDR3 covers 13 residues. For the CDR3, the DNA is TGTGCCATCCGACAGGGGGCAGGGACTGAAGCTTTCTTT. This gives the protein CAIRQGAGTEAFF.

This clone came up a few times. V usage is TRBV27 and J usage is TRBJ2-6, with 7 nucleotides matching TRBD2. Germline values: CDR1 MNHEY, CDR2 SMNVEV (reference sequence). The CDR3 has 17 amino acids. Germline trimming cut 5 bases from V and 2 bases from J; bases unmatched to any gene: 9. CDR3 nucleotide sequence: TGTGCCAGCAGTCCCATGGGGGGGGTCGCTGGGGCCAACGTCCTGACTTTC. This gives the protein CASSPMGGVAGANVLTF. Drawing the rest from reference TRBV27 and TRBJ2-6, the complete variable domain is EAQVTQNPRYLITVTGKKLTVTCSQNMNHEYMSWYRQDPGLGLRQIYYSMNVEVTDKGDVPEGYKVSRKEKRNFPLILESPSPNQTSLYFCASSPMGGVAGANVLTFGAGSRLTVL.

The genes are TRBV12-3 or TRBV12-4 and TRBJ1-2, with TRBD1 identical over 8 bases. Trimming removed 5 bases from V and 8 bases from J; junction bases left unmatched: 7. The CDR3 spans 13 residues. This CDR3 is CASSPQGARGYTF. The DNA of the CDR3 is TGTGCCAGCAGTCCTCAGGGGGCGCGAGGCTACACCTTC.

This chain links TRBV19 with TRBJ1-5; 8 bases map to TRBD1. J was trimmed by 2 bases and V by 6 bases; bases with no gene match: 6. The CDR3 consists of 15 residues. The germline V gene encodes CDR1 LNHDA and CDR2 SQIVND (reference sequence). The CDR3 region is CASRFGQGGNQPQHF. DNA of the CDR3: TGTGCCAGTAGATTCGGACAGGGAGGCAATCAGCCCCAGCATTTT.

The chain couples TRBV23-1 to TRBJ2-4; D remains ambiguous. TRBV23-1 is flagged as an ORF with uncertain function. The CDR3 is 17 residues long. The V end was cut by 2 bases, the J end by 0 bases, with 14 bases between. CDR3 nucleotides: TGCGCCAGCAGTCAAACTAAGTTGCCCCTAGCCAAAAACATTCAGTACTTC. Its protein product is CASSQTKLPLAKNIQYF.